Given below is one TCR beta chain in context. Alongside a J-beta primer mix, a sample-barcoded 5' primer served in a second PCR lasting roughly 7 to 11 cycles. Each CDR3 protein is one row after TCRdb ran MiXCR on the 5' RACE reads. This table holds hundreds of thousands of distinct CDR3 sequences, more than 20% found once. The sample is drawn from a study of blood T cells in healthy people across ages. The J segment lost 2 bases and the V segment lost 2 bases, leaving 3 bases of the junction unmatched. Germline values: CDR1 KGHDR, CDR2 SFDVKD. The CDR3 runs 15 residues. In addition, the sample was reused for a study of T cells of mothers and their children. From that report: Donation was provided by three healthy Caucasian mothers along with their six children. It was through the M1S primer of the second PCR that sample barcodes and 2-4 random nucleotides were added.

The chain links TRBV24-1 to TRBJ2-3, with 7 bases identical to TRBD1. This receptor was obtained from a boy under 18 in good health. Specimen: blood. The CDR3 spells CATSDSDRVTDTQYF. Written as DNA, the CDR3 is TGTGCCACCAGTGATTCCGACAGGGTCACAGATACGCAGTATTTT.